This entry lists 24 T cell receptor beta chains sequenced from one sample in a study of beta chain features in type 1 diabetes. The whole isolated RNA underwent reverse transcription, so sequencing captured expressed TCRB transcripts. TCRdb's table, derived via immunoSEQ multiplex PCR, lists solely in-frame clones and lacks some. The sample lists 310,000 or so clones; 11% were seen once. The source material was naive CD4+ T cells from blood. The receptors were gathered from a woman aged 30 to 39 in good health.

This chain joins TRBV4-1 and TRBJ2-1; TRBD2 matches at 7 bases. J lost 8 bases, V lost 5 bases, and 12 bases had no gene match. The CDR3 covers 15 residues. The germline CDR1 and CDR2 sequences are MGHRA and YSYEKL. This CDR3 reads CASSAGLLETDEQFF. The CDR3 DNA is TGCGCCAGCAGCGCGGGACTACTAGAGACGGATGAGCAGTTCTTC.

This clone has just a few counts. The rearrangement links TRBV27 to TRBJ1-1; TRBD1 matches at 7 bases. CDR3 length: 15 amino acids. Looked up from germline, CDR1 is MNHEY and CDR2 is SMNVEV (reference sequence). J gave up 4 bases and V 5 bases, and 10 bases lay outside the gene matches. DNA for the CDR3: TGTGCCAGCAGTCCCTACCGAGGGGGCCTCACTGAAGCTTTCTTT. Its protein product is CASSPYRGGLTEAFF.

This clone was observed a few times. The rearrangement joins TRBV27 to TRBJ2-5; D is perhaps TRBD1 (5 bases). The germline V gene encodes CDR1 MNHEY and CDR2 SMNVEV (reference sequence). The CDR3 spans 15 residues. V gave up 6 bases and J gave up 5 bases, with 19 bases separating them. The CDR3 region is CASRGRSFDRETQYF. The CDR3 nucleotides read TGTGCCAGCAGGGGGCGGTCGTTCGACCGGGAGACCCAGTACTTC.

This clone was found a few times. CDR3 sequence (DNA): TGTGCCAGCAGTCCGGGACAGGGTATCGGCAACACTGAAGCTTTCTTT. Its translation: CASSPGQGIGNTEAFF. The genes are TRBV27 and TRBJ1-1; the match to TRBD1 covers 9 bases. V lost 5 bases, J lost 2 bases, and 9 bases stayed unmatched. Germline V lookup: CDR1 MNHEY, CDR2 SMNVEV (reference sequence). This CDR3 region has 16 residues.

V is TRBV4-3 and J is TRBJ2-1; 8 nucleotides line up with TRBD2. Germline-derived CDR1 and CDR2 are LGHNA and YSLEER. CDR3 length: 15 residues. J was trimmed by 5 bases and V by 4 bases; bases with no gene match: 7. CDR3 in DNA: TGCGCCAGCAGCCTAAAAGCGGGAGCCCACAATGAGCAGTTCTTC. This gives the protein CASSLKAGAHNEQFF.

The DNA of the CDR3 is TGTGCCAGTAGGGATCGTCACGGGATTTCCACCGGGGAGCTGTTTTTT. Its protein is CASRDRHGISTGELFF. J is TRBJ2-2 and V is TRBV19, with D possibly being TRBD2 (5 bases). Germline CDR1 LNHDA, CDR2 SQIVND (reference sequence). This CDR3 region has 16 residues. V gave up 6 bases and J gave up 4 bases, with 18 bases separating them. Combining the CDR3 with reference TRBV19 and TRBJ2-2 gives the whole variable domain DGGITQSPKYLFRKEGQNVTLSCEQNLNHDAMYWYRQDPGQGLRLIYYSQIVNDFQKGDIAEGYSVSREKKESFPLTVTSAQKNPTAFYLCASRDRHGISTGELFFGEGSRLTVL.

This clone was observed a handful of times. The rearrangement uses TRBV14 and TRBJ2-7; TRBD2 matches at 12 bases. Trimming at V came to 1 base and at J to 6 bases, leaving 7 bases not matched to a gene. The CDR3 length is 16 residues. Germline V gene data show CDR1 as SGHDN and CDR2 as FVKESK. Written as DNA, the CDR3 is TGTGCCAGCAGCCAAGCTAGCGGGAGGGCCGTTCGCGAGCAGTACTTC. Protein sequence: CASSQASGRAVREQYF.

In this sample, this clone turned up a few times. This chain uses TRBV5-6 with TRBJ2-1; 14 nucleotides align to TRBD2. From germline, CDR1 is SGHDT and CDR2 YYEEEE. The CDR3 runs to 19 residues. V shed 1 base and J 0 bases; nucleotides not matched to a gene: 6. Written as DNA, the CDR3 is TGTGCCAGCAGCTTGCGGACTAGCGGGAGGATGAGCTCCTACAATGAGCAGTTCTTC. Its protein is CASSLRTSGRMSSYNEQFF.

DNA for the CDR3: TGTGCCAGCAGCTCCGACAGAGGCGAGCAGTACTTC. It specifies CASSSDRGEQYF. The chain has TRBV7-3 and TRBJ2-7; D perhaps matches TRBD1 (5 bases). CDR3 length: 12 residues. Trimming stripped 4 bases from V and 6 bases from J, with 10 bases between. Germline V gene data show CDR1 as SGHTA and CDR2 as FQGTGA. Together with reference TRBV7-3 and TRBJ2-7, the CDR3 gives the full variable domain: GAGVSQTPSNKVTEKGKYVELRCDPISGHTALYWYRQSLGQGPEFLIYFQGTGAADDSGLPNDRFFAVRPEGSVSTLKIQRTERGDSAVYLCASSSDRGEQYFGPGTRLTVT.

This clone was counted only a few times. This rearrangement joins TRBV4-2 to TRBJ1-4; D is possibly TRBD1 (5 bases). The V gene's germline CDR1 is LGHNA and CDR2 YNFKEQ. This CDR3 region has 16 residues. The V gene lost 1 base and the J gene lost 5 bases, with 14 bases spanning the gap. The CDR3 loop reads CASSQGPYRGNEKLFF. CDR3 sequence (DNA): TGTGCCAGCAGCCAAGGGCCATACCGGGGGAATGAAAAACTGTTTTTT.

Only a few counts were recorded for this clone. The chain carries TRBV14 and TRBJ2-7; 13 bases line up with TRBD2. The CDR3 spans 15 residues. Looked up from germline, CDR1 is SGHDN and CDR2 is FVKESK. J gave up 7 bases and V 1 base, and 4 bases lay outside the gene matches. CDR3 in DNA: TGTGCCAGCAGCCAAGTCGGACTAGCGGGAGTTGAGCAGTACTTC. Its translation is CASSQVGLAGVEQYF.

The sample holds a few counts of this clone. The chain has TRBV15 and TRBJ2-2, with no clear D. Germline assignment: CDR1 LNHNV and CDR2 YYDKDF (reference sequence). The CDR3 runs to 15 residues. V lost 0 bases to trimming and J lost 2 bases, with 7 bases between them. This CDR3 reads CATSRENTNTGELFF. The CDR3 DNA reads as TGTGCCACCAGCAGAGAGAACACCAACACCGGGGAGCTGTTTTTT.

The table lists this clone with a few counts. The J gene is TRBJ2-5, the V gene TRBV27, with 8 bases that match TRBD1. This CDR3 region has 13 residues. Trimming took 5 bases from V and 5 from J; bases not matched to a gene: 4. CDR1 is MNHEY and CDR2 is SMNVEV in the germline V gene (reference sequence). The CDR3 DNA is TGTGCCAGCAGTCGCAGGGGGCCTGAGACCCAGTACTTC. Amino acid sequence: CASSRRGPETQYF.

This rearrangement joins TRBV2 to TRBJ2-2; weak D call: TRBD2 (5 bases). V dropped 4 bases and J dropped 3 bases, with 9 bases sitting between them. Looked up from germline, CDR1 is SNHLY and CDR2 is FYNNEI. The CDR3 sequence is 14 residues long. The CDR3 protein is CASSVGEYTGELFF. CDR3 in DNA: TGTGCCAGCAGTGTCGGGGAATACACCGGGGAGCTGTTTTTT.

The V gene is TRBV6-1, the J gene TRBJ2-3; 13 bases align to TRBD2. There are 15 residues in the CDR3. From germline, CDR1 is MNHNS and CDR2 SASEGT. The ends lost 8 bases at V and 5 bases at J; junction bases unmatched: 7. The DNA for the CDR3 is TGTGCCAGCCTCCCGGGACTAGCGGGATTAGATACGCAGTATTTT. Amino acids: CASLPGLAGLDTQYF.

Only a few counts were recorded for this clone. The CDR3 coding sequence is TGTGCCAGCAGCGTTGCGACAGGGGCCCAAGAGACCCAGTACTTC. This translates into CASSVATGAQETQYF. This rearrangement joins TRBV7-6 to TRBJ2-5; 8 bases align to TRBD1. This CDR3 comprises 15 residues. V was clipped by 5 bases and J by 1 base; unmatched bases: 6. Germline V lookup: CDR1 SGHVS, CDR2 FNYEAQ.

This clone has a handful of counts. The CDR3, as DNA: TGTGCCAGCAGGCTATCCGGGTCATCCTTCTACGAGCAGTACTTC. It translates to CASRLSGSSFYEQYF. The chain couples TRBV28 to TRBJ2-7; D is ambiguous. The V end lost 6 bases, the J end lost 3 bases, and 18 bases lay between the germline ends. The CDR3 contains 15 residues. The germline V gene has CDR1 MDHEN and CDR2 SYDVKM.

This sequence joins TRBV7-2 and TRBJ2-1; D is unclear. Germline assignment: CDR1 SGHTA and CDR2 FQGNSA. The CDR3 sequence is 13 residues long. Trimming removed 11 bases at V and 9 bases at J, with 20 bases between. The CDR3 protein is CASGAPTLVEQFF. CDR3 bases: TGTGCCTCTGGAGCCCCCACGTTGGTTGAGCAGTTCTTC.

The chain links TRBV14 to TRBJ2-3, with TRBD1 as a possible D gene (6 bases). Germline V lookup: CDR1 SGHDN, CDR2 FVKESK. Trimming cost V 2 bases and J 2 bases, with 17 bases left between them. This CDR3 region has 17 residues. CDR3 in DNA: TGTGCCAGCAGCCAAACCCAGGGGAAGGGCTACACAGATACGCAGTATTTT. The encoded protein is CASSQTQGKGYTDTQYF.

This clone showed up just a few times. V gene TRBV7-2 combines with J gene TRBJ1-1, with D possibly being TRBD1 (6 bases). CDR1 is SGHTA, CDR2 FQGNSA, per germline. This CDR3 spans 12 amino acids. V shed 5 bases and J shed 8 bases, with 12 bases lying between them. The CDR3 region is CASSRDRFEAFF. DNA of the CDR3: TGTGCCAGCAGCCGAGACAGGTTCGAAGCTTTCTTT.

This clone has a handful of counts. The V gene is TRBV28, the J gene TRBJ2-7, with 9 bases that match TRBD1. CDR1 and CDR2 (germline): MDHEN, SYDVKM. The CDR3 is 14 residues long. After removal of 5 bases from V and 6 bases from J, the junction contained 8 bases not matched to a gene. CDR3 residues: CASSLPGQGLEQYF. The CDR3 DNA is TGTGCCAGCAGTCTGCCGGGACAGGGTCTCGAGCAGTACTTC.

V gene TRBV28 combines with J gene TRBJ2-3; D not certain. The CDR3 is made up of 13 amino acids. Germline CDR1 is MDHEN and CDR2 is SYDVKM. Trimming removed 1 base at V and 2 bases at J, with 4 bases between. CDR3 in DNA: TGTGCCAGCAGTTTATCCAACACAGATACGCAGTATTTT. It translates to CASSLSNTDTQYF.

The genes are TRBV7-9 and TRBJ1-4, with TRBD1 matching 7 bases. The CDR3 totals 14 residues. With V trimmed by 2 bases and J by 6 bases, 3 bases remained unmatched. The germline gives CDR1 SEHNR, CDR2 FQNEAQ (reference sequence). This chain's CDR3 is CASSLMQGDEKLFF. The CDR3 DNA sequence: TGTGCCAGCAGCTTAATGCAGGGGGATGAAAAACTGTTTTTT.

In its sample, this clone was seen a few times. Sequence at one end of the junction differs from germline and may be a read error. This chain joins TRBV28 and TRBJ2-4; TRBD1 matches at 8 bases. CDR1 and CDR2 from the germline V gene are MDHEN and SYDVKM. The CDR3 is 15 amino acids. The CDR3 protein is CASSRGGQGRSRVDF. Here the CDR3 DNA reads TGTGCCAGCAGCCGAGGAGGACAGGGAAGGAGTAGAGTGGACTTC.